This T cell receptor (beta chain) was identified in a study of cytomegalovirus exposure and HLA in healthy donors. The CDR3 sequence is 15 residues long. Per germline, CDR1 MNHNS and CDR2 SASEGT. Trimming removed 6 bases from V and 0 bases from J; junction bases left unmatched: 7. Primers included in the PCR were 60 Vbeta and 13 Jbeta primers. The repertoire was sequenced with immunoSEQ multiplex PCR; TCRdb's copy has only in-frame clones and lacks some. This table holds roughly 120,000 clones, 76% found once. The rearrangement joins TRBV6-1 to TRBJ2-7, with TRBD2 identical over 8 bases. The origin of this receptor is a man in his fifties in good health and CMV-seronegative. Material: PBMCs. CDR3: CASSFGREASYEQYV. CDR3 bases: TGTGCCAGCAGCTTCGGGAGGGAAGCCTCCTACGAGCAGTACGTC.